The present T cell receptor beta chain was sequenced within a study of OX40 agonist ivuxolimab in advanced cancers. For context, the study as a whole: Ivuxolimab was an agonistic, fully human IgG2 monoclonal antibody directed against OX40 (CD134), a costimulatory receptor. The purpose of peripheral TCRbeta sequencing was to test whether ivuxolimab changed TCR sequence diversity and led to clonal T-cell expansion. In the dose-escalation cohort, 65% to 90% of patients were male, and the mean age was approximately 60 years, with a range of about 23 to 90. Partial responses were achieved by three dose-escalation patients, of whom one had hepatocellular carcinoma and two had cutaneous melanoma. Intravenous ivuxolimab was administered to patients every 2 weeks at six dose levels: 0.01, 0.1, 0.3, 1.5, 3 and 10 mg/kg. The monotherapy dose-escalation portion (N ≈ 57 patients) of the phase I ivuxolimab trial is reported in the paper. Patients were allowed to have had prior anti-PD-1, anti-PD-L1 or anti-CTLA-4 therapy, and more than 30% of the dose-escalation patients had previously received checkpoint inhibitors. Among the roughly 50 dose-escalation patients, around 20 had hepatocellular carcinoma, about 15 melanoma, 9 renal cell carcinoma and 9 head and neck cancer. On the study overall, not on this receptor specifically: At doses of 0.1 to 3.0 mg/kg, clonal expansion of both CD4+ and CD8+ blood T cells was observed from baseline to week 6. The antigen specificity of the clonally expanded peripheral T cells was not determined. Low levels of normalized T-cell clonal expansion were also seen in some patients who did not respond. After ivuxolimab, more expanded clones were found on average in CD8+ T cells than in CD4+ T cells. In the 0.1-3.0 mg/kg groups, partial responders were among the patients with the lowest normalized peripheral clonal expansion, particularly in CD8+ T cells.

Genomic DNA was extracted from sorted cells for sequencing of the TCRbeta CDR3 region. TCRbeta CDR3 regions were sequenced using the immunoSEQ Assay. Held by TCRdb, this immuneACCESS table contains in-frame sequences only and omits some clones. Under half of the omission traces to an unresolved V gene where checked; the cause of the rest is unknown. For this sample there are 30,000 to 45,000 clones; over 80% appear just once. The ten largest clones represent under 35% of the sample. V is reduced by 3 bases and J by 5 bases, leaving a spacing of 10 bases between them. The germline V gene (reference sequence) supplies CDR1 SEHNR and CDR2 FQNEAQ. Reading from cysteine to phenylalanine, the CDR3 counts 13 amino acids. The read is trimmed to its CDR3 DNA, 39 bases read in frame from base 1. Patients with autoimmune disease history or receiving systemic immunosuppression were excluded from the trial. Peripheral blood for TCR sequencing was collected from all dose cohorts at baseline, on cycle 4 day 1, and on cycle 7 day 1. The samples were taken from a phase I, first-in-human, multicenter, open-label dose-escalation trial of ivuxolimab. The trial enrolled adults with locally advanced or metastatic head and neck squamous cell, hepatocellular, melanoma or renal cell carcinoma. CD4+ and CD8+ T cells were sorted separately from peripheral blood before TCR sequencing.

On this clone: Its antigen remains undetermined. Nothing much larger sits one base from this clone, and base qualities are not available.

The sequence came from an adult with an advanced solid tumor such as melanoma, head and neck, liver or kidney cancer. Material: CD4+ or CD8+ T cells sorted from blood, obtained in a trial of the OX40 agonist ivuxolimab. The V and J segments used are TRBV7-9 and TRBJ2-5; possibly the D gene is TRBD2, per 6 matching bases. The DNA sequence reads TGTGCCAGCAGCTTCGCGGGGCGGGAGACCCAGTACTTC. Its product reads: CASSFAGRETQYF.